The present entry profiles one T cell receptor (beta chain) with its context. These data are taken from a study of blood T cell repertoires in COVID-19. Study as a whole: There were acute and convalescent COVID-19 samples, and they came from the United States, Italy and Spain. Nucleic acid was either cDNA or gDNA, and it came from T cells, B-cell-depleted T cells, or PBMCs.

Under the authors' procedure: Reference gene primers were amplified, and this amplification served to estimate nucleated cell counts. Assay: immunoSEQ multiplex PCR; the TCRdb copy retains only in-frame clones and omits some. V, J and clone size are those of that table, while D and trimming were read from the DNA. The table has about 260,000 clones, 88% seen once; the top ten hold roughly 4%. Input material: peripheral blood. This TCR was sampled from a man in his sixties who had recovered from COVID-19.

CDR3 residues: CAWTRGGSPYEQYF. The CDR3 DNA reads as TGTGCCTGGACCCGGGGGGGATCCCCCTACGAGCAGTACTTC. This chain links TRBV30 with TRBJ2-7; TRBD2 matches 8 bases. The CDR3 is 14 amino acids. V was pared by 4 bases and J by 2 bases, with 7 bases of the junction left unmatched. Germline CDR1 is GTSNPN and CDR2 is SVGIG (reference sequence).